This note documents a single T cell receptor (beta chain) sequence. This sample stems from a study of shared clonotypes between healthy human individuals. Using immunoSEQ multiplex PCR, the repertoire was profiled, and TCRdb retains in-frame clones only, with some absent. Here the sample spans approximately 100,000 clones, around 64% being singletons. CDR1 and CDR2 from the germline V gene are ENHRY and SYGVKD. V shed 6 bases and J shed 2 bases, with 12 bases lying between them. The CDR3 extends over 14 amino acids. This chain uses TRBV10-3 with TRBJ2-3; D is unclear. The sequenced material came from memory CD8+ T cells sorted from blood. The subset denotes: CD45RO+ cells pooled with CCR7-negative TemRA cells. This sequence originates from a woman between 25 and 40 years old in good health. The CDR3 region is CAISQTENTDTQYF. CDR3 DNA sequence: TGTGCCATCAGCCAGACTGAAAACACAGATACGCAGTATTTT.